This record covers a single T cell receptor (beta chain). Its specificity is unknown. In the same sample, other DNA sequences code for this CDR3. Healthy bone marrow donors made up the donor group. The data were taken from a study of cytomegalovirus exposure and HLA in healthy donors. About the research overall: Researchers previously reported finding roughly 120 million unique TCR beta sequences from 170 million or so T cells. Whole-study results and caveats: Serostatus for CMV was the only available immune exposure information.

The PCR employed 60 Vbeta primers together with 13 Jbeta primers. Sequenced by immunoSEQ multiplex PCR; TCRdb stores in-frame clones only, minus some. The sample holds 150,000 to 200,000 clones, 70% to 80% seen once. Germline-derived CDR1 and CDR2 are KGHSH and LQKENI. Trimming took 4 bases from V and 5 from J; bases not matched to a gene: 4. There are 13 residues in the CDR3. Sequencing was done on a sample of PBMCs. The rearrangement links TRBV18 to TRBJ1-1; 7 bases are shared with TRBD1. The TCR was taken from a woman between 50 and 59 years old in good health and CMV-seronegative. The CDR3 DNA reads TGTGCCAGCTCACAACAGGGGAGGACTGAAGCTTTCTTT. Translation gives CASSQQGRTEAFF.